This T cell receptor beta chain emerged from a study of tumor and adjacent non-tumor tissue in lung cancer. Study-wide findings and caveats: Top 100 clones took a larger repertoire share in normal lung.

This sample's RNA came from whole unsorted tissue. TCRbeta libraries were built with three rounds of nested PCR, modified from ARM-PCR. TCRdb re-called the multiplex PCR reads with MiXCR, one entry per CDR3 protein. Of over 60,000 distinct CDR3 sequences listed, roughly 76% are singletons. A note on this clonotype: Its antigen is not known.

Sequencing was carried out using lung tumor tissue. The TCR comes from a woman aged 45-65 years with non-small cell lung cancer.

CDR3 region: CATRTDLYGSTPGELFF. The CDR3 DNA follows: TGTGCCACCCGCACGGATTTATACGGGAGTACCCCCGGGGAGCTGTTTTTT. The chain combines TRBV5-5 with TRBJ2-2, with D maybe TRBD2 (6 bases). The V end was cut by 9 bases, the J end by 6 bases, with 27 bases between. Per germline, CDR1 SGHKS and CDR2 YYEKEE (reference sequence). The CDR3 totals 17 residues.